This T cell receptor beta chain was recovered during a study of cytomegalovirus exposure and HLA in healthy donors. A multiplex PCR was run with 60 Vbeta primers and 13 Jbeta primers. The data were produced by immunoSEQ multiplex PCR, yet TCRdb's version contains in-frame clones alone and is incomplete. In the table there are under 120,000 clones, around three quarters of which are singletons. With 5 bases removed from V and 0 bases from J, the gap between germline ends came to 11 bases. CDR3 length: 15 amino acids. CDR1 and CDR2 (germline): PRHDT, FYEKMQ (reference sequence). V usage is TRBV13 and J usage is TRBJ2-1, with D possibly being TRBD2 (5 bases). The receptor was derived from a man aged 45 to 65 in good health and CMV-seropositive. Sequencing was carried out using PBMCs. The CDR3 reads CASSLQRNSYNEQFF. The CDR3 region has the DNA TGTGCCAGCAGCCTTCAGCGGAACTCCTACAATGAGCAGTTCTTC.